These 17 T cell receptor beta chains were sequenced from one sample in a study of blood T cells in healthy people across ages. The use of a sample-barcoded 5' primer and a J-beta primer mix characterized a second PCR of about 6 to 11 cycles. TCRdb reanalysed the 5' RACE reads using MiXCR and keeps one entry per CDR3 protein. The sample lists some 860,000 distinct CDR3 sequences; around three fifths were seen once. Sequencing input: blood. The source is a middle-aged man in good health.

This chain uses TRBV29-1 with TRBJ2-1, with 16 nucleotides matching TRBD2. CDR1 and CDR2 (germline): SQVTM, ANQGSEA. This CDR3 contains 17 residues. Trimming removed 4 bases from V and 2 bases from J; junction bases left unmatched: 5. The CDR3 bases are TGCAGCGTTGCGGGGACTAGCGGGGGGGTAACCTACAATGAGCAGTTCTTC. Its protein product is CSVAGTSGGVTYNEQFF.

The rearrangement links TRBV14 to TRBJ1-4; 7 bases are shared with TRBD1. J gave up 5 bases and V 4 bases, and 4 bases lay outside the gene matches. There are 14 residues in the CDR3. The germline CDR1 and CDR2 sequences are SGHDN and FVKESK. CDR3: CASSLGQWNEKLFF. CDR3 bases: TGTGCCAGCAGCCTGGGACAGTGGAATGAAAAACTGTTTTTT.

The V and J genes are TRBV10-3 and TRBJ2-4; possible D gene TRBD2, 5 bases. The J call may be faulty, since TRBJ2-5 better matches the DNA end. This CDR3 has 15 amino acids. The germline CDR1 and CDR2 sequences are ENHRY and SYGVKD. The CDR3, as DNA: TGTGCCATCAGTAGAGGGCAGAACGTCCAAGAGACCCAGTACTTC. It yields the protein CAISRGQNVQETQYF.

The CDR3 sequence is CASSYGRAGHTDTQYF. As DNA, the CDR3 is TGTGCCAGCAGTTACGGGCGGGCGGGGCACACAGATACGCAGTATTTT. The rearrangement joins TRBV6-5 to TRBJ2-3, with D maybe TRBD2 (6 bases). CDR1 and CDR2 (germline): MNHEY, SVGAGI. V was trimmed by 2 bases and J by 2 bases, leaving 14 bases between them. The length of the CDR3 is 16 residues.

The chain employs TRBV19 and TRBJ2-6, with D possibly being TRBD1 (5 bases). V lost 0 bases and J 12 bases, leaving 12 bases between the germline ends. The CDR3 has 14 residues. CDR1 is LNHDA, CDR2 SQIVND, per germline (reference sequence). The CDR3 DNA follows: TGTGCCAGTAGTATAGATTGGCAGGGTAGCGTCCTGACTTTC. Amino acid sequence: CASSIDWQGSVLTF.

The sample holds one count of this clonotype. For the CDR3, the DNA is TGTGCCAGCCAAACCGGGACTAGCCCTACGAGGAAGTACTTC. It specifies CASQTGTSPTRKYF. The V and J genes are TRBV6-5 and TRBJ2-7; 9 bases fit TRBD2. The CDR3 is 14 residues long. The germline V gene encodes CDR1 MNHEY and CDR2 SVGAGI. V lost 8 bases to trimming and J lost 11 bases; unmatched junction nucleotides: 16.

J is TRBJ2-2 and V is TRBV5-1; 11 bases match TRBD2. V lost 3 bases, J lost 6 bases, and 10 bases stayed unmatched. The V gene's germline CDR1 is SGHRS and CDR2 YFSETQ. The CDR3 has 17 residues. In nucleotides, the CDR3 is TGCGCCAGCAGCTCGGGACTAGCGGTGGCGGGGGCCGGGGAGCTGTTTTTT. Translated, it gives CASSSGLAVAGAGELFF.

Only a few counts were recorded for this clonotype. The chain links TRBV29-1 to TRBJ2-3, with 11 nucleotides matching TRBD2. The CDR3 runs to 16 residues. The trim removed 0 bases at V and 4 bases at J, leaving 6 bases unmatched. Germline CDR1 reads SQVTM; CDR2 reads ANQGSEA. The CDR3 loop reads CSVEEPLAGVSDTQYF. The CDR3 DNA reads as TGCAGCGTTGAAGAGCCACTAGCGGGAGTTTCAGATACGCAGTATTTT.

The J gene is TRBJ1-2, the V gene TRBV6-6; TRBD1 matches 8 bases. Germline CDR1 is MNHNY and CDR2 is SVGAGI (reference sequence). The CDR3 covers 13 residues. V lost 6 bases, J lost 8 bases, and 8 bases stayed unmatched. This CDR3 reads CASSLQGEGGYTF. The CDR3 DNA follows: TGTGCCAGCAGCTTACAGGGGGAAGGGGGCTACACCTTC.

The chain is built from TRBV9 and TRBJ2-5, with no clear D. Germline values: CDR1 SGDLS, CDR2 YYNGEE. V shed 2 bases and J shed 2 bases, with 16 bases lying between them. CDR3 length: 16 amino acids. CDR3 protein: CASSVGLSSDQETQYF. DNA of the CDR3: TGTGCCAGCAGCGTTGGGCTATCCAGCGATCAAGAGACCCAGTACTTC.

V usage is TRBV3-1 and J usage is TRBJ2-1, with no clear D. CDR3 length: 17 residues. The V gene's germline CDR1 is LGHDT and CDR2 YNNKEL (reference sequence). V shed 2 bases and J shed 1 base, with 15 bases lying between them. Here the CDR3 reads CASSQQSPRASYNEQFF. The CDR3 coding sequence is TGTGCCAGCAGCCAACAGAGTCCTAGAGCGTCCTACAATGAGCAGTTCTTC.

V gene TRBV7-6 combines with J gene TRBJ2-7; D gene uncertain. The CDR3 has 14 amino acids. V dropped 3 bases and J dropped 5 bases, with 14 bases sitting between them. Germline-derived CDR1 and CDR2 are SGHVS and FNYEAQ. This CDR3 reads CASSFEDRRDEQYF. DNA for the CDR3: TGTGCCAGCAGCTTCGAAGACCGCCGGGACGAGCAGTACTTC.

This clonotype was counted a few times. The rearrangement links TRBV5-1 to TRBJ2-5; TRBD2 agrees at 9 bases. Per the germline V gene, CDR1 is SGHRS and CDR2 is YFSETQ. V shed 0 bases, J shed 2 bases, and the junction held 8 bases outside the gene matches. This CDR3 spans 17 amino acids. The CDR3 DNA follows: TGCGCCAGCAGCTTGGAAGGCGGGGGGGATGTTCAAGAGACCCAGTACTTC. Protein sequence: CASSLEGGGDVQETQYF. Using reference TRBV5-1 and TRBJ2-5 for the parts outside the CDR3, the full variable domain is KAGVTQTPRYLIKTRGQQVTLSCSPISGHRSVSWYQQTPGQGLQFLFEYFSETQRNKGNFPGRFSGRQFSNSRSEMNVSTLELGDSALYLCASSLEGGGDVQETQYFGPGTRLLVL.

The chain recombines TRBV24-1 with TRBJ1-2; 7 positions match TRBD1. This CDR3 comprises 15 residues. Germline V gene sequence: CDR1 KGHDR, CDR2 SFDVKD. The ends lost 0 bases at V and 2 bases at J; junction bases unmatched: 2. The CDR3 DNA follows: TGTGCCACCAGTGATTTGACAGGGGAGAACTATGGCTACACCTTC. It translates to CATSDLTGENYGYTF.

CDR3 coding DNA: TGCGCCAGCAGCTTCCAGGGGATAAAAGGGAACACCATATATTTT. Amino acids: CASSFQGIKGNTIYF. V and J are TRBV5-1 and TRBJ1-3; D might be TRBD1 (6 bases). CDR1 is SGHRS and CDR2 is YFSETQ in the germline V gene. V was trimmed by 2 bases and J by 7 bases, leaving 16 bases between them. The CDR3 is 15 amino acids.

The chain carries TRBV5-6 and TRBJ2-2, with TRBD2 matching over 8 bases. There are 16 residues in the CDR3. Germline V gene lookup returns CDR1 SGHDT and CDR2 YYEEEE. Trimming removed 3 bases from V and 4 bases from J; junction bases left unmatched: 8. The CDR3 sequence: CASSSITGGTTGELFF. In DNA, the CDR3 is TGTGCCAGCAGCTCTATTACGGGGGGGACCACCGGGGAGCTGTTTTTT. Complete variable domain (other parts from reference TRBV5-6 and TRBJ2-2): DAGVTQSPTHLIKTRGQQVTLRCSPKSGHDTVSWYQQALGQGPQFIFQYYEEEERQRGNFPDRFSGHQFPNYSSELNVNALLLGDSALYLCASSSITGGTTGELFFGEGSRLTVL.

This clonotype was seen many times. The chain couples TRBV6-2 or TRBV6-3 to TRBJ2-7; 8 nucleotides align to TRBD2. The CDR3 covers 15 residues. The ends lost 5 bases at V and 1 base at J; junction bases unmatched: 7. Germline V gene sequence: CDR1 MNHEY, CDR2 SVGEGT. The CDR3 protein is CASSPFSGASYEQYF. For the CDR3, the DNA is TGTGCCAGCAGTCCATTTAGCGGGGCTTCCTACGAGCAGTACTTC.